Detailed here is one TCR beta chain. Its matching antigen is unknown. This specimen comes from a study of cytomegalovirus exposure and HLA in healthy donors. Study-level points and caveats: Altogether, 164 TCR beta chains were recorded as cytomegalovirus-associated.

The donors, nominally healthy at sampling, likely had unrecorded immune exposures. It was with 60 Vbeta and 13 Jbeta primers that the PCR ran. Sequencing used immunoSEQ multiplex PCR; TCRdb keeps in-frame clones, though not all of them. The sample yields more than 100,000 clones, about 61% seen once. V lost 2 bases and J lost 2, with 6 bases in between. Germline lookup yields CDR1 PRHDT and CDR2 FYEKMQ (reference sequence). CDR3 length: 13 amino acids. Sample: PBMCs. The chain combines TRBV13 with TRBJ1-2, with D maybe TRBD1 (5 bases). The source is a woman aged 40 to 50 in good health and CMV-seronegative. CDR3 coding DNA: TGTGCCAGCAGCTTACCAGGGAACTATGGCTACACCTTC. Amino acid sequence: CASSLPGNYGYTF.